The clone carrying this T cell receptor (beta chain) was seen ten or more times. Germline V CDR1 and CDR2: SGHRS, YFSETQ. V lost 0 bases and J lost 0, with 14 bases in between. The CDR3 has 17 amino acids. This entry is derived from a study of T cells in Graves' hyperthyroidism and ophthalmopathy. RNA transcripts provided the source from which TCR beta CDR3 regions were amplified. The HTBI primer set was used in a first-round RT-PCR of the TCR CDR3. TCRdb processed the multiplex PCR reads anew with MiXCR; each CDR3 protein has one entry. The sample consists of more than 250,000 distinct CDR3 sequences, 12% to 15% of them appearing once.

This receptor was identified in a woman aged 45-65 years with Graves' hyperthyroidism that later progressed to Graves' ophthalmopathy. This chain links TRBV5-1 with TRBJ2-3, with no clear D. The material sequenced was blood. CDR3 DNA sequence: TGCGCCAGCAGCTTGGGGAGCCACTCTTCTAGCACAGATACGCAGTATTTT. It encodes CASSLGSHSSSTDTQYF.